This T cell receptor (beta chain) is drawn from a study of T-cell memory formation after mild COVID-19. Overall study context: Across donors, TCR clusters were largely donor specific.

Study observations and caveats: Cross-reactive memory seemingly joined, as some responding clones were found in pre-infection memory. CD4+ contracting clones lay mainly in CM and EM, CD8+ ones in EMRA.

Trimming took 8 bases from V and 9 from J; bases not matched to a gene: 12. The CDR3 has 15 residues. TCRdb reanalysed the 5' RACE reads using MiXCR and keeps one entry per CDR3 protein. The data hold under 600,000 distinct CDR3 sequences, with less than 25% observed a single time. This clonotype was seen a handful of times. Its antigen is unknown. The sequence was collected from an adult woman who had mild COVID-19 (a few samples of this study predate the infection). Cell type and time point are not known. The sequencing sample was made of PBMCs or a T cell subset sorted from them (not recorded which). The chain couples TRBV12-3 or TRBV12-4 to TRBJ2-1, with TRBD2 matching over 11 bases. CDR3 region: CASVLLAGVPGEQFF. The CDR3 DNA is TGTGCCAGCGTCCTACTAGCGGGAGTCCCCGGTGAGCAGTTCTTC.